This T cell receptor beta chain derives from a study of T cell repertoires in cytomegalovirus infection. MiXCR, run by TCRdb on the reads, gives a single entry per CDR3 protein. The top ten hold just over 30% of the sample, which has 150,000 to 200,000 distinct CDR3 sequences, over 25% seen once. The sample comprised PBMCs. The receptor was isolated from a human donor in good health (CMV status not recorded). Some clones in this sample may be carry-over from other donors' samples.

This chain's CDR3 is CASSLELKDLNTEAFF. Here the CDR3 DNA reads TGTGCCAGCAGCTTAGAATTGAAGGACCTGAACACTGAAGCTTTCTTT. The chain carries TRBV7-6 and TRBJ1-1; D gene unclear. Trimming removed 1 base at V and 0 bases at J, with 12 bases between. Germline values: CDR1 SGHVS, CDR2 FNYEAQ. CDR3 length equals 16 residues.